The clone carrying this TCR beta chain was detected only once. TCRdb keeps only in-frame clones here, not all; method: immunoSEQ multiplex PCR. This sample has under 400,000 clones, with 90% found just once. The sample belongs to a study of blood T cell repertoires in COVID-19. The receptor was derived from a young man with active or convalescent COVID-19. The sample consisted of peripheral blood.

DNA for the CDR3: TGTGCCAGCAGCTTAGGTCCTAGCGGGGCCTACGAGCAGTACTTC. Residues: CASSLGPSGAYEQYF. This chain joins TRBV7-9 and TRBJ2-7; 9 positions agree with TRBD2. V shed 1 base and J 2 bases; nucleotides not matched to a gene: 3. CDR1 and CDR2 (germline): SEHNR, FQNEAQ (reference sequence). The CDR3 length is 15 residues.